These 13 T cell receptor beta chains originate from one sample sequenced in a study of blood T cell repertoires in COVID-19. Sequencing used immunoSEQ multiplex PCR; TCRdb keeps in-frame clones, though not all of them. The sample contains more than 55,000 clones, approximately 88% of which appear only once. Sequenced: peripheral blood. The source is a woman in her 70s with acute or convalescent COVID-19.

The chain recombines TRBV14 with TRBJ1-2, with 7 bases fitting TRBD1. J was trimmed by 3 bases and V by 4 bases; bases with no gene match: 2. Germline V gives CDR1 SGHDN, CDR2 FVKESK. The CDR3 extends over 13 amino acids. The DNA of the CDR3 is TGTGCCAGCAGCCCACAGGGGTACTATGGCTACACCTTC. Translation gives CASSPQGYYGYTF.

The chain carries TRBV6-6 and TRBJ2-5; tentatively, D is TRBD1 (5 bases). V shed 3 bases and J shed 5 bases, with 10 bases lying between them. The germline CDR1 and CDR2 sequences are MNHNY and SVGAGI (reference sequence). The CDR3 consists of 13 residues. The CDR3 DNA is TGTGCCAGCAGTTATGCAGGGTCCGAGACCCAGTACTTC. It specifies CASSYAGSETQYF.

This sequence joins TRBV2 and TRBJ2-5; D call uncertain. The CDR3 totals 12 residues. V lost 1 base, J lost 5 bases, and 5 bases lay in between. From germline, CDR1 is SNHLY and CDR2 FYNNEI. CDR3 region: CASSEGLETQYF. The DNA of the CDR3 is TGTGCCAGCAGTGAAGGACTCGAGACCCAGTACTTC. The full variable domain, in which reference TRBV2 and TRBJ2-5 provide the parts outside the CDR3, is EPEVTQTPSHQVTQMGQEVILRCVPISNHLYFYWYRQILGQKVEFLVSFYNNEISEKSEIFDDQFSVERPDGSNFTLKIRSTKLEDSAMYFCASSEGLETQYFGPGTRLLVL.

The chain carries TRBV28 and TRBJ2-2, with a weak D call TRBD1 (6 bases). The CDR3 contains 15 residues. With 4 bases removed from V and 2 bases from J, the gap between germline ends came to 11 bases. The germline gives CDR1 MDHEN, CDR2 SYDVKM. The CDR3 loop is CASSYKGVNTGELFF. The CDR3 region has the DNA TGTGCCAGCAGTTATAAGGGGGTCAACACCGGGGAGCTGTTTTTT.

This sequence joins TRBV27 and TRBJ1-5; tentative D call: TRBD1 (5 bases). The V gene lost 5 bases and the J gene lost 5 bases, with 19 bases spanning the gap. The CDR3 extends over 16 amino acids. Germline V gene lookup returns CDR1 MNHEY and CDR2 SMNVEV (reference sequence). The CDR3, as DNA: TGTGCCAGCAGTCCGGTGGGGGAGGCGGTGGATCAGCCCCAGCATTTT. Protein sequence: CASSPVGEAVDQPQHF.

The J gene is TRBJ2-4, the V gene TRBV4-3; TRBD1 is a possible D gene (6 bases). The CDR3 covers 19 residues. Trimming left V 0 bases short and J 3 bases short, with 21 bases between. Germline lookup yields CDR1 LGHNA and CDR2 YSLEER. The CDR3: CASSQDRGGSDSFKNIQYF. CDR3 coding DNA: TGCGCCAGCAGCCAAGATCGTGGGGGCTCCGACTCTTTCAAAAACATTCAGTACTTC.

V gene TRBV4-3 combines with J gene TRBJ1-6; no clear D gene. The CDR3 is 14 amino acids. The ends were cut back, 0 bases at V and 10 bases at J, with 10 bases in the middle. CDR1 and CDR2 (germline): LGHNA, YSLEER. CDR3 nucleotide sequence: TGCGCCAGCAGCCAAGATAGTGGCGGGTCACCCCTCCACTTT. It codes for CASSQDSGGSPLHF.

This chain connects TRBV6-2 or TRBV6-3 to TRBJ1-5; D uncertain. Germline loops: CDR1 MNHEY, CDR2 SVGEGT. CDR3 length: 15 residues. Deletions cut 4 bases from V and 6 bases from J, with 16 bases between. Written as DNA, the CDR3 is TGTGCCAGCAGTTCCCGTCTCCTCCGGGGTCAGCCCCAGCATTTT. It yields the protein CASSSRLLRGQPQHF.

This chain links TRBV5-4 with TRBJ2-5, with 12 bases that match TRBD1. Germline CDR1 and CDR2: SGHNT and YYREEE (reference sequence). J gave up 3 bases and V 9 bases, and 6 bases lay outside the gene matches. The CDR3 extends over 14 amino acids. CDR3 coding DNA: TGTGCCACCTCGGGGACAGGGGGCGAAGAGACCCAGTACTTC. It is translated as CATSGTGGEETQYF.

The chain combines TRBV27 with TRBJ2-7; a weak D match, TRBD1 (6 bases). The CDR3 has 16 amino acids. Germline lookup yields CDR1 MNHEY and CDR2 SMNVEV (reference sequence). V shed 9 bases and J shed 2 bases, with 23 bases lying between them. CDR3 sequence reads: CASLPTSGAFPYEQYF. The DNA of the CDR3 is TGTGCCAGTCTGCCAACCTCAGGGGCCTTTCCCTACGAGCAGTACTTC.

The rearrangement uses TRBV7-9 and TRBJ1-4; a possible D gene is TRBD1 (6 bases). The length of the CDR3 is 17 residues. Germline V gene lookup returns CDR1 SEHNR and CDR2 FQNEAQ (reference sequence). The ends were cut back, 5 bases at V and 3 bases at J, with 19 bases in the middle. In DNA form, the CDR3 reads TGTGCCAGCAGCGGCCCGGTTATCGGACAGCCTAATGAAAAACTGTTTTTT. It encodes CASSGPVIGQPNEKLFF.

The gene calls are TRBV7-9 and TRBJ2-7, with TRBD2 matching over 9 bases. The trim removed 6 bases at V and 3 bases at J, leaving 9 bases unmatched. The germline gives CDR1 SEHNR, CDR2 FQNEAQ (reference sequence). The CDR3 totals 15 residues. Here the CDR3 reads CASSPWREGRYEQYF. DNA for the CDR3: TGTGCCAGCAGTCCTTGGCGGGAGGGCCGCTACGAGCAGTACTTC.

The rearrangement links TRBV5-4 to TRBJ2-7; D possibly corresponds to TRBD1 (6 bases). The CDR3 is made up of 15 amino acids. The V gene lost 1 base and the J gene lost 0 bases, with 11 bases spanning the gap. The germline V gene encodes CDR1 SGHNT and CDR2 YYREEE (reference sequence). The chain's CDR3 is CASSLSQGSSYEQYF. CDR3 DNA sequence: TGTGCCAGCAGCTTGTCACAGGGAAGCTCCTACGAGCAGTACTTC.